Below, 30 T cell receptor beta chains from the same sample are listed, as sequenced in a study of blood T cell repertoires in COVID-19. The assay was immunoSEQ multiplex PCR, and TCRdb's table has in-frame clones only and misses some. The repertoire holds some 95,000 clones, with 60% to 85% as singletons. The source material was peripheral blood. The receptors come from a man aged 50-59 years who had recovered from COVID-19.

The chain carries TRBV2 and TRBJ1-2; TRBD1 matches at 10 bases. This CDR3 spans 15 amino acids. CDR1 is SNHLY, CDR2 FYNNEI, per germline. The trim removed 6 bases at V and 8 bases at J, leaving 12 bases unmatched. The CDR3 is CASRIYSGTGEGYTF. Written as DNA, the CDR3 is TGTGCCAGCAGAATTTACTCCGGGACAGGGGAAGGCTACACCTTC.

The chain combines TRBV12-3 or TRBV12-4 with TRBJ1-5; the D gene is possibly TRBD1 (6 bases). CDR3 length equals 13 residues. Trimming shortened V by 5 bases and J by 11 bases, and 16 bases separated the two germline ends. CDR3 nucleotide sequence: TGTGCCAGCAGTATAGGACAGTGGGCGGCCCAGCATTTT. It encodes CASSIGQWAAQHF.

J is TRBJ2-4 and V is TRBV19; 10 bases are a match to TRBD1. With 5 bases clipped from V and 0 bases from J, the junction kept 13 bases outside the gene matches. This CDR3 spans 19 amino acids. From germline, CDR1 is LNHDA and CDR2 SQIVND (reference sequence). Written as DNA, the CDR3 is TGTGCCAGTAGTCTTTCATCCGGGACAGGGGCGCTAGCCAAAAACATTCAGTACTTC. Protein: CASSLSSGTGALAKNIQYF.

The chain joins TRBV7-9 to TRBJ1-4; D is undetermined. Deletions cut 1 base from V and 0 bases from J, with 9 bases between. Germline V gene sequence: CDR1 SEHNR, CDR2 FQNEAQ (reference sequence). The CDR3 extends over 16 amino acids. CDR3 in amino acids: CASSLDSSATNEKLFF. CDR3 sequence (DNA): TGTGCCAGCAGCTTAGACAGCTCTGCAACTAATGAAAAACTGTTTTTT.

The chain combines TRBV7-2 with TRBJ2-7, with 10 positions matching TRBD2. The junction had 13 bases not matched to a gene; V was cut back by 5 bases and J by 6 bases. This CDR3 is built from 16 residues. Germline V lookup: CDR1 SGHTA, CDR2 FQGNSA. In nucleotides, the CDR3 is TGTGCCAGCAGCCCTCTGGGCCTAGCGGGAGAAGGCGAGCAGTACTTC. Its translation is CASSPLGLAGEGEQYF.

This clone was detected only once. The CDR3 loop is CASSFGLAGERSTDTQYF. CDR3 nucleotides: TGTGCCAGCAGCTTCGGGCTAGCGGGGGAGCGTAGCACAGATACGCAGTATTTT. The rearrangement uses TRBV7-3 and TRBJ2-3; 10 bases match TRBD2. V shed 3 bases, J shed 0 bases, and the junction held 9 bases outside the gene matches. This CDR3 is 18 amino acids long. Germline lookup yields CDR1 SGHTA and CDR2 FQGTGA.

CDR3: CASSYTGTEAFF. In nucleotides, the CDR3 is TGTGCCAGCAGTTACACGGGAACTGAAGCTTTCTTT. The V call is TRBV6-2 or TRBV6-3, the J call TRBJ1-1; no clear D. The CDR3 has 12 amino acids. Germline V CDR1 and CDR2: MNHEY, SVGEGT. The V end lost 2 bases, the J end lost 5 bases, and 6 bases lay between the germline ends.

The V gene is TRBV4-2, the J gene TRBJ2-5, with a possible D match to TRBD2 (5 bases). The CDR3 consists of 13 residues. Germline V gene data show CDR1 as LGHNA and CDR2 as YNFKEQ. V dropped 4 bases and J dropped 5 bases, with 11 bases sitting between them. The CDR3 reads CASSPSSGETQYF. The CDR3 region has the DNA TGTGCCAGCAGCCCTAGTTCGGGGGAGACCCAGTACTTC.

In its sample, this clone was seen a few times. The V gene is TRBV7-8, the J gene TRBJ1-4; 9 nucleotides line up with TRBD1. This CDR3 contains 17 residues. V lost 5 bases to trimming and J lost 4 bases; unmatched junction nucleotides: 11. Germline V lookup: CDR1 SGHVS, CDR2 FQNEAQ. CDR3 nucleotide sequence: TGTGCCAGCAGCCACGGGTACAGGGGGCCCTTTAATGAAAAACTGTTTTTT. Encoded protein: CASSHGYRGPFNEKLFF.

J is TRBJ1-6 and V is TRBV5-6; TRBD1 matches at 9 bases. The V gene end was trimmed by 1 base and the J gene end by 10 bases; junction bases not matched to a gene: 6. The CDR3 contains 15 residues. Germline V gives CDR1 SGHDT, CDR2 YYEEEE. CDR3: CASSLPGQGFSPLHF. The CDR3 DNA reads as TGTGCCAGCAGCTTGCCGGGACAGGGATTCTCACCCCTCCACTTT.

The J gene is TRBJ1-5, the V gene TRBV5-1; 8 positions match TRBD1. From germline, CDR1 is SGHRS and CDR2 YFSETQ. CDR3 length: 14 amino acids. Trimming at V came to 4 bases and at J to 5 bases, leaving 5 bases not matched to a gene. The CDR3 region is CASSPGTGYQPQHF. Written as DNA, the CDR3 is TGCGCCAGCAGCCCCGGGACAGGATATCAGCCCCAGCATTTT.

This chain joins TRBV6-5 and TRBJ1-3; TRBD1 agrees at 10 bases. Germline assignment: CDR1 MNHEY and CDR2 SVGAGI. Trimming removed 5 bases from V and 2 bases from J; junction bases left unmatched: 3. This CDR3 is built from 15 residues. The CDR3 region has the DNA TGTGCCAGCAGTCCGGACAGGGGGACTGGAAACACCATATATTTT. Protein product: CASSPDRGTGNTIYF.

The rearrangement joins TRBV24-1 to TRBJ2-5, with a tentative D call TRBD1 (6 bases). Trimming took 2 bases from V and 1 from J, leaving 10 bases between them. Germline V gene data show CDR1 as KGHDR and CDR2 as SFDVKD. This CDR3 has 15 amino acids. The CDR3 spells CATSDSTGFQETQYF. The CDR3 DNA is TGTGCCACCAGTGATTCAACAGGGTTCCAAGAGACCCAGTACTTC.

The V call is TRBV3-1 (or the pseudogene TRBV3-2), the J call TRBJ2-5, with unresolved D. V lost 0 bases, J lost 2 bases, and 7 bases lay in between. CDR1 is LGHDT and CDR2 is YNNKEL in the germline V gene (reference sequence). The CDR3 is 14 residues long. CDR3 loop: CASSQDPLQETQYF. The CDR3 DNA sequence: TGTGCCAGCAGCCAAGACCCCTTGCAAGAGACCCAGTACTTC.

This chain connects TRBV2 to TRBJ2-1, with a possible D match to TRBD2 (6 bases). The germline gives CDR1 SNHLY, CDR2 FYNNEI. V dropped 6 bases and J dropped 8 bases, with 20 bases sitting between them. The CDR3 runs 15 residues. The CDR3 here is CASRSRDSSWDEQFF. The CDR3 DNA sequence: TGTGCCAGCAGGAGCCGGGACTCCAGCTGGGATGAGCAGTTCTTC.

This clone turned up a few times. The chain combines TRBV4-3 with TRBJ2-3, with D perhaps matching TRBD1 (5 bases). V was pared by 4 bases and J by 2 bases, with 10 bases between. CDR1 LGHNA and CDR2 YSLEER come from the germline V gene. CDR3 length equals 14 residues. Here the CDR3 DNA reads TGCGCCAGCAGCCCCGGACAAAACACAGATACGCAGTATTTT. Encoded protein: CASSPGQNTDTQYF.

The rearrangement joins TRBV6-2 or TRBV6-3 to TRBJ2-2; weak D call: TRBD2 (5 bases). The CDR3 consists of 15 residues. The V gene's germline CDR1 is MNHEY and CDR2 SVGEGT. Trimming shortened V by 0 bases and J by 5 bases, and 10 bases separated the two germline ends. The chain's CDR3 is CASSYSRERTGELFF. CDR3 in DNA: TGTGCCAGCAGTTACTCGAGGGAGAGGACCGGGGAGCTGTTTTTT.

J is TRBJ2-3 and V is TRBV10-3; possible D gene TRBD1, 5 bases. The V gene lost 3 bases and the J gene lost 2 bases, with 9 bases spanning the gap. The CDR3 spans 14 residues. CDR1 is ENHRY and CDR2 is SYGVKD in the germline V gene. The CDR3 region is CAISEDRVTDTQYF. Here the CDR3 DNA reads TGTGCCATCAGTGAAGACAGAGTCACAGATACGCAGTATTTT.

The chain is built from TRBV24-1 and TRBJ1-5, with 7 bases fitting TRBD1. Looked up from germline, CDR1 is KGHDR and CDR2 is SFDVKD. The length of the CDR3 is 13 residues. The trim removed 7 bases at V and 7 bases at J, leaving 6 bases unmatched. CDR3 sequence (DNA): TGTGCCACCAGCACAGGGGAAGGGCAGCCCCAGCATTTT. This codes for CATSTGEGQPQHF.

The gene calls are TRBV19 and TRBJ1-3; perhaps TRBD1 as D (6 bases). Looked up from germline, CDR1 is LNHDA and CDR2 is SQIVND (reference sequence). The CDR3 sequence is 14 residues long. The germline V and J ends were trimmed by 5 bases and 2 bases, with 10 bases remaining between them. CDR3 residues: CASSPGTPGNTIYF. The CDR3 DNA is TGTGCCAGTAGTCCTGGGACACCTGGAAACACCATATATTTT. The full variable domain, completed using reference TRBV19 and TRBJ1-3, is DGGITQSPKYLFRKEGQNVTLSCEQNLNHDAMYWYRQDPGQGLRLIYYSQIVNDFQKGDIAEGYSVSREKKESFPLTVTSAQKNPTAFYLCASSPGTPGNTIYFGEGSWLTVV.

The CDR3 DNA reads as TGTGCCAGTAGAAGAGGAATAAACACAGATACGCAGTATTTT. It codes for CASRRGINTDTQYF. This chain links TRBV19 with TRBJ2-3; no clear D. Per germline, CDR1 LNHDA and CDR2 SQIVND (reference sequence). The CDR3 is 14 amino acids. V gave up 6 bases and J gave up 2 bases, with 12 bases separating them.

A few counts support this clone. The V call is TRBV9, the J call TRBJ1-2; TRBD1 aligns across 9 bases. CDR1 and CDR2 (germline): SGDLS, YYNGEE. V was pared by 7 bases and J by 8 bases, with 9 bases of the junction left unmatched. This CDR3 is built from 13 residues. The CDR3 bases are TGTGCCAGCGGACAGGGGTATGAGCGGGGCTACACCTTC. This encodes CASGQGYERGYTF.

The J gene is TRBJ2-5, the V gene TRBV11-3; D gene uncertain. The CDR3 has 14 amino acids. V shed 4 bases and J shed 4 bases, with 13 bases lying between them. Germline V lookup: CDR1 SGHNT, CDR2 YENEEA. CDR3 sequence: CASSSDGSTETQYF. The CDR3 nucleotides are TGTGCCAGCAGCTCCGACGGGTCTACAGAGACCCAGTACTTC.

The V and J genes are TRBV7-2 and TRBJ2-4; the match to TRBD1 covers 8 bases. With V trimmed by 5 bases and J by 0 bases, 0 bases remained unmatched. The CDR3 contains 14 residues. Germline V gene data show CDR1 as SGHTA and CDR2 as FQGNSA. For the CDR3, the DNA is TGTGCCAGCAGCGACAGGGGAGCCAAAAACATTCAGTACTTC. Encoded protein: CASSDRGAKNIQYF. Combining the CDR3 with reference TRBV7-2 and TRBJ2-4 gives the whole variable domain GAGVSQSPSNKVTEKGKDVELRCDPISGHTALYWYRQSLGQGLEFLIYFQGNSAPDKSGLPSDRFSAERTGGSVSTLTIQRTQQEDSAVYLCASSDRGAKNIQYFGAGTRLSVL.

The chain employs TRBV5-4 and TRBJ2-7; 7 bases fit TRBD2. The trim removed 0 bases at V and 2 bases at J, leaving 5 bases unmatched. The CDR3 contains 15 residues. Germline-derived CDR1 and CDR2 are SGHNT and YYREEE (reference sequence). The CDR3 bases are TGTGCCAGCAGCTTGGGCGGGGGTCAAGCCTACGAGCAGTACTTC. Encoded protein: CASSLGGGQAYEQYF. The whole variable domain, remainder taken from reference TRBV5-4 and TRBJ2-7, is ETGVTQSPTHLIKTRGQQVTLRCSSQSGHNTVSWYQQALGQGPQFIFQYYREEENGRGNFPPRFSGLQFPNYSSELNVNALELDDSALYLCASSLGGGQAYEQYFGPGTRLTVT.

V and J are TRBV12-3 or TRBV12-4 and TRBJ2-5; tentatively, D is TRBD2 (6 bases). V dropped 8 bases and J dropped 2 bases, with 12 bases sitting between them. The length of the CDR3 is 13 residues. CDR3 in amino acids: CASGLFAQETQYF. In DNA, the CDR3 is TGTGCCAGCGGACTATTTGCTCAAGAGACCCAGTACTTC.

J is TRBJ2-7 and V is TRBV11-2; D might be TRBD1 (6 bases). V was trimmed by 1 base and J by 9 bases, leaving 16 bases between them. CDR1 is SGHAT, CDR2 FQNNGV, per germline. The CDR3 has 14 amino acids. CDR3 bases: TGTGCCAGCAGCTTAGTTAAGGGACATGGATCGCAGTACTTC. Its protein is CASSLVKGHGSQYF.

The CDR3 DNA is TGTGCCAGCAGTAGGGGACAGGGGCGGCCCCAGTACTTC. Translation gives CASSRGQGRPQYF. The V gene is TRBV6-6, the J gene TRBJ2-5, with TRBD1 matching 10 bases. This CDR3 spans 13 amino acids. J gave up 9 bases and V 5 bases, and 6 bases lay outside the gene matches. CDR1 is MNHNY and CDR2 is SVGAGI in the germline V gene (reference sequence).

The CDR3 DNA reads as TGTGCCAGCAGCTCGCCAACGGGACAGGGCTACGAGCAGTACTTC. The encoded protein is CASSSPTGQGYEQYF. This chain links TRBV7-2 with TRBJ2-7, with TRBD1 identical over 9 bases. The CDR3 runs 15 residues. Germline V lookup: CDR1 SGHTA, CDR2 FQGNSA. Trimming took 4 bases from V and 3 from J; bases not matched to a gene: 7.

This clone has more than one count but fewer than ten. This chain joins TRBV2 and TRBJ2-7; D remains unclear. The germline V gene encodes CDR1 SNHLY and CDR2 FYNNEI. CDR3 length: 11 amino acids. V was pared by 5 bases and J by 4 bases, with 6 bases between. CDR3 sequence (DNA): TGTGCCAGCAGTCAACAGTACGAGCAGTACTTC. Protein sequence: CASSQQYEQYF.